One and the same sample provided the 21 T cell receptor beta chains below, sequenced in a study of beta chain features in type 1 diabetes. Expressed TCRB transcripts were sequenced because the entire RNA isolate underwent reverse transcription. Method: immunoSEQ multiplex PCR; TCRdb's copy keeps in-frame clones and lacks some. The sample lists over 700,000 clones, under 20% seen once, with around 0.02% in the top ten. Sequencing was done on a sample of naive CD4+ T cells from blood. These receptors were obtained from a woman aged 18-30 years in good health.

This clone was picked up a small number of times. V usage is TRBV6-6 and J usage is TRBJ1-3; D ambiguous. Germline V gives CDR1 MNHNY, CDR2 SVGAGI (reference sequence). Between the trimmed V and J ends, which lost 1 base and 4 bases, there was a span of 11 bases. This CDR3 comprises 15 residues. The CDR3 sequence: CASSYYIALGNTIYF. The CDR3 DNA is TGTGCCAGCAGTTACTACATTGCCTTAGGAAACACCATATATTTT.

This chain links TRBV2 with TRBJ2-4; D uncertain. Germline CDR1 SNHLY, CDR2 FYNNEI. The CDR3 runs to 14 residues. Trimming removed 2 bases from V and 6 bases from J, with 11 bases in between. This CDR3 reads CASSELRAGNIQYF. CDR3 coding DNA: TGTGCCAGCAGTGAATTACGGGCTGGAAACATTCAGTACTTC.

The chain joins TRBV6-5 to TRBJ2-7; TRBD1 matches 7 bases. This CDR3 is 15 amino acids long. The J segment lost 4 bases and the V segment lost 1 base, leaving 7 bases of the junction unmatched. Germline V gene sequence: CDR1 MNHEY, CDR2 SVGAGI. The CDR3 DNA follows: TGTGCCAGCAGTTACTGGGACAGATTAGATTACGAGCAGTACTTC. Translating it yields CASSYWDRLDYEQYF.

V gene TRBV9 combines with J gene TRBJ2-7, with a possible D match to TRBD2 (6 bases). V shed 0 bases and J shed 1 base, with 8 bases lying between them. Germline V gives CDR1 SGDLS, CDR2 YYNGEE. The CDR3 loop spans 14 amino acids. As DNA, the CDR3 is TGTGCCAGCAGCGTAGGGGACTCATCCTACGAGCAGTACTTC. Amino acids: CASSVGDSSYEQYF. The variable domain in full, completed from reference TRBV9 and TRBJ2-7, reads DSGVTQTPKHLITATGQRVTLRCSPRSGDLSVYWYQQSLDQGLQFLIQYYNGEERAKGNILERFSAQQFPDLHSELNLSSLELGDSALYFCASSVGDSSYEQYFGPGTRLTVT.

The CDR3: CASSSPLAGGNYEQYF. The DNA for the CDR3 is TGTGCCAGCAGCTCTCCACTAGCGGGAGGAAACTACGAGCAGTACTTC. The rearrangement joins TRBV7-2 to TRBJ2-7; 12 bases fit TRBD2. Germline V gene lookup returns CDR1 SGHTA and CDR2 FQGNSA. V lost 4 bases to trimming and J lost 3 bases; unmatched junction nucleotides: 7. There are 16 residues in the CDR3.

In DNA, the CDR3 is TGTGCCAGCAGCTTTGGTCCGGTTTCCTACAATGAGCAGTTCTTC. Translation: CASSFGPVSYNEQFF. The chain combines TRBV4-2 with TRBJ2-1, with D uncertain. CDR3 length: 15 amino acids. Trimming stripped 5 bases from V and 1 base from J, with 12 bases between. Germline V gives CDR1 LGHNA, CDR2 YNFKEQ.

This clone was observed a few times. This chain joins TRBV7-9 and TRBJ2-3; TRBD1 or TRBD2 may be the D gene (5 bases each). From germline, CDR1 is SEHNR and CDR2 FQNEAQ (reference sequence). Trimming cost V 5 bases and J 15 bases, with 15 bases left between them. The length of the CDR3 is 11 residues. The CDR3 sequence is CASSKGTPDYF. The CDR3 DNA is TGTGCCAGCAGCAAAGGGACCCCCGATTATTTT.

This clone was detected only a few times. The V and J genes are TRBV21-1 and TRBJ2-7; TRBD2, the D gene given by the table, was not confirmed from the DNA. TRBV21-1 is noted as a pseudogene. CDR3 size: 17 residues. DNA of the CDR3: TGTGCCAGCAAGAGGAGGGAACTAGCGGAGAGTTCCTACGAGCAGTACTTC. Its protein is CASKRRELAESSYEQYF.

This sequence joins TRBV6-5 and TRBJ2-2, with TRBD2 matching 8 bases. Germline V gives CDR1 MNHEY, CDR2 SVGAGI. J was trimmed by 6 bases and V by 5 bases; bases with no gene match: 2. The CDR3 has 13 residues. The CDR3 DNA follows: TGTGCCAGCAGTCGACTAGCGTCCGGGGAGCTGTTTTTT. Translated: CASSRLASGELFF.

This clone has just a few counts. This chain connects TRBV7-3 to TRBJ1-1; TRBD1 matches 7 bases. Germline V gene data show CDR1 as SGHTA and CDR2 as FQGTGA. V lost 5 bases and J lost 0; bases outside the gene matches: 3. The CDR3 is made up of 14 amino acids. CDR3 in DNA: TGTGCCAGCAGCCAAAGGGGGCTGAACACTGAAGCTTTCTTT. Translation gives CASSQRGLNTEAFF. The full variable domain, in which reference TRBV7-3 and TRBJ1-1 provide the parts outside the CDR3, is GAGVSQTPSNKVTEKGKYVELRCDPISGHTALYWYRQSLGQGPEFLIYFQGTGAADDSGLPNDRFFAVRPEGSVSTLKIQRTERGDSAVYLCASSQRGLNTEAFFGQGTRLTVV.

The sample holds a few counts of this clone. The rearrangement joins TRBV20-1 to TRBJ2-7; no firm D call. The germline V and J ends were trimmed by 5 bases and 6 bases, with 11 bases remaining between them. The CDR3 is made up of 11 amino acids. In germline, CDR1 is DFQATT, CDR2 SNEGSKA (reference sequence). The CDR3 reads CSAPDQREQYF. The DNA for the CDR3 is TGCAGTGCTCCGGATCAGCGCGAGCAGTACTTC.

This clone came up a few times. The CDR3 reads CASSPAPGETQYF. The CDR3 nucleotides read TGTGCCAGCTCACCCGCCCCCGGCGAGACCCAGTACTTC. The gene calls are TRBV18 and TRBJ2-5; no reliable D call. CDR1 is KGHSH and CDR2 is LQKENI in the germline V gene. V lost 3 bases and J lost 5, with 10 bases in between. CDR3 size: 13 residues.

The chain links TRBV7-6 to TRBJ2-1; either TRBD1 or TRBD2 may fit D (5 bases each). Trimming shortened V by 5 bases and J by 15 bases, and 29 bases separated the two germline ends. Germline CDR1 reads SGHVS; CDR2 reads FNYEAQ. The CDR3 sequence is 16 residues long. CDR3 nucleotide sequence: TGTGCCAGCAGCCCCTTACCTTGGACAAGCGGAGCAGATCCGTTCTTC. It codes for CASSPLPWTSGADPFF.

The chain recombines TRBV5-1 with TRBJ2-3; D could derive from TRBD1 or TRBD2 (5 bases each). Germline CDR1 SGHRS, CDR2 YFSETQ. CDR3 length: 15 residues. Trimming removed 10 bases at V and 3 bases at J, with 21 bases between. The CDR3 coding sequence is TGCGCCTCTTCCGACCCGAGGGACGGGACAGATACGCAGTATTTT. The encoded protein is CASSDPRDGTDTQYF.

In this sample, this clone turned up a few times. The genes are TRBV2 and TRBJ2-1; 11 bases agree with TRBD2. The junction had 16 bases not matched to a gene; V was cut back by 5 bases and J by 4 bases. The CDR3 covers 19 residues. CDR1 is SNHLY, CDR2 FYNNEI, per germline. For the CDR3, the DNA is TGTGCCAGCAGTAACCGACTAGCGGGGACCCGAGCTCCATACAATGAGCAGTTCTTC. This sequence encodes CASSNRLAGTRAPYNEQFF.

Only a few counts were recorded for this clone. V is TRBV4-2 and J is TRBJ2-1; 7 bases align to TRBD2. This CDR3 region has 18 residues. After removal of 0 bases from V and 1 base from J, the junction contained 9 bases not matched to a gene. Germline loops: CDR1 LGHNA, CDR2 YNFKEQ. The CDR3 nucleotides are TGTGCCAGCAGCCAAGATGACGTGCTAGCGGCTTCCTACAATGAGCAGTTCTTC. This sequence encodes CASSQDDVLAASYNEQFF.

This clone was counted between two and nine times. The rearrangement links TRBV12-5 to TRBJ2-5; D is undetermined. The CDR3 is 11 amino acids. The germline V and J ends were trimmed by 5 bases and 7 bases, with 8 bases remaining between them. Germline V CDR1 and CDR2: LGHNT, FRNRAP. This CDR3 reads CASGLSWTQYF. CDR3 DNA sequence: TGTGCTAGTGGTCTCTCGTGGACCCAGTACTTC.

This clone was found a few times. The chain has TRBV28 and TRBJ2-7; 8 nucleotides align to TRBD2. V lost 8 bases to trimming and J lost 4 bases; unmatched junction nucleotides: 4. Germline V gene lookup returns CDR1 MDHEN and CDR2 SYDVKM. There are 12 residues in the CDR3. The CDR3: CASQRETYEQYF. CDR3 coding DNA: TGTGCCAGCCAGCGGGAGACGTACGAGCAGTACTTC.

For this clone: The same CDR3 is also encoded by other DNA sequences in this sample. CDR3 sequence: CASSPLTSGYNEQFF. The CDR3 bases are TGTGCCAGCTCACCACTGACTAGCGGCTACAATGAGCAGTTCTTC. J is TRBJ2-1 and V is TRBV18; 9 bases are a match to TRBD2. This CDR3 spans 15 amino acids. Per the germline V gene, CDR1 is KGHSH and CDR2 is LQKENI. Trimming removed 1 base from V and 3 bases from J; junction bases left unmatched: 1.

This clone came up a few times. The sample contains more than one DNA sequence encoding this CDR3. This rearrangement joins TRBV9 to TRBJ2-2, with 10 bases aligning to TRBD2. V trimming: 0 bases; J trimming: 2 bases; junction bases outside the gene matches: 4. The germline V gene has CDR1 SGDLS and CDR2 YYNGEE. The CDR3 is 17 amino acids. CDR3 sequence: CASSVGTSGTNTGELFF. The CDR3 coding sequence is TGTGCCAGCAGCGTAGGCACTAGCGGGACAAACACCGGGGAGCTGTTTTTT.

Here the CDR3 reads CATSIGSGRSYNEQFF. CDR3 nucleotides: TGTGCCACCAGCATTGGTAGCGGGAGGTCCTACAATGAGCAGTTCTTC. This chain connects TRBV15 to TRBJ2-1; TRBD2 aligns across 10 bases. The CDR3 contains 16 residues. Germline values: CDR1 LNHNV, CDR2 YYDKDF (reference sequence). The ends lost 4 bases at V and 1 base at J; junction bases unmatched: 4.